The present TCR beta chain was sequenced within a study of T cell responses to AZD1222 COVID-19 vaccine. The study, taken as a whole, reports: Females made up more of the donors, who were largely white British, and clonal diversity may have come out too low. The breadth and depth of Spike-specific TCRs increased once two AZD1222 doses had been given.

TCRdb's copy holds only in-frame clones and misses some; the assay was immunoSEQ multiplex PCR. The table includes roughly 190,000 clones, approximately 90% detected once. About this clone: Its matching antigen is unknown.

Second-dose recipients at about 4 or about 12 weeks were treated as one pooled group. The ends were cut back, 3 bases at V and 4 bases at J, with 9 bases in the middle. CDR1 and CDR2 from the germline V gene are SGHAT and FQDESV (reference sequence). The CDR3 sequence is 14 residues long. The chain has TRBV11-1 and TRBJ2-2, with TRBD1 as a possible D gene (5 bases). The specimen was peripheral blood, collected 28 days after the second AZD1222 dose. The clonotype originates from an adult who received the AZD1222 COVID-19 vaccine. CDR3 sequence reads: CASSFQGATGELFF. In nucleotides, the CDR3 is TGTGCCAGCAGCTTCCAGGGTGCCACCGGGGAGCTGTTTTTT.